This T cell receptor beta chain appears in the sequencing data of a study of T cell repertoires in cytomegalovirus infection. Across the whole study: CMV epitopes, recently identified HLA-C-restricted and well-studied HLA-B-restricted, were used. Public signatures in TCR beta pointed to CMV infection and matching HLA type.

Remarks on this clonotype: Its antigen remains unknown.

One entry per CDR3 protein, called by TCRdb with MiXCR from the reads. The table records a few hundred thousand distinct CDR3 sequences, about 44% of them present only once. The CDR3 consists of 13 residues. V shed 8 bases and J shed 2 bases, with 7 bases lying between them. Per germline, CDR1 MDHEN and CDR2 SYDVKM. Study-level findings and limits: The study identified carriers of CMV plus the relevant HLA from cumulative public TCR beta family frequency.

This clonotype was sampled from a human donor in good health (CMV status not recorded). Some clones in this sample may be carry-over from other donors' samples. The sample consisted of cultured PBMCs, taken from culture after CMV antigen stimulation. V and J are TRBV28 and TRBJ2-6, with D possibly being TRBD2 (6 bases). CDR3 protein: CASGGTGANVLTF. DNA of the CDR3: TGTGCCAGCGGAGGGACTGGGGCCAACGTCCTGACTTTC.